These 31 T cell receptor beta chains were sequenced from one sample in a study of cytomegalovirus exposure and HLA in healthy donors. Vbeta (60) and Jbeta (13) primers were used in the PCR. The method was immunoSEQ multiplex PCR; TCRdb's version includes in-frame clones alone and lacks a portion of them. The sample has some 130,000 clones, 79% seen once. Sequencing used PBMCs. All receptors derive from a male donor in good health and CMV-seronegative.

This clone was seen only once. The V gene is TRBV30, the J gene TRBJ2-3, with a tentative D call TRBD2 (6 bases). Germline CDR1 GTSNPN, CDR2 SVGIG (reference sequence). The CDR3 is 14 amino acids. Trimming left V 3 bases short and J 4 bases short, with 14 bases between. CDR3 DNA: TGTGCCTGGAGCAGCGGGCCGAGGGCAGATACGCAGTATTTT. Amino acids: CAWSSGPRADTQYF.

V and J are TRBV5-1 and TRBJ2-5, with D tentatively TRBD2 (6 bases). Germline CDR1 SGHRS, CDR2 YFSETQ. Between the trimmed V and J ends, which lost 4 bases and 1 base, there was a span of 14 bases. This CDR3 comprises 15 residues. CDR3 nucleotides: TGCGCCAGCAGCAACCCTGGGGGGATCCAAGAGACCCAGTACTTC. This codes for CASSNPGGIQETQYF. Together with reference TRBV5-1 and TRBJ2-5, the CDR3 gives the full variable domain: KAGVTQTPRYLIKTRGQQVTLSCSPISGHRSVSWYQQTPGQGLQFLFEYFSETQRNKGNFPGRFSGRQFSNSRSEMNVSTLELGDSALYLCASSNPGGIQETQYFGPGTRLLVL.

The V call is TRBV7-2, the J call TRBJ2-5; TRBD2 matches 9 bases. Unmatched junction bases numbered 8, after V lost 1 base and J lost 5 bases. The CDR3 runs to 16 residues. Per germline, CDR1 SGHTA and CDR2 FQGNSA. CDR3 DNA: TGTGCCAGCAGCTTAGTTCGCGGGGGGGCCCCGGAGACCCAGTACTTC. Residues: CASSLVRGGAPETQYF.

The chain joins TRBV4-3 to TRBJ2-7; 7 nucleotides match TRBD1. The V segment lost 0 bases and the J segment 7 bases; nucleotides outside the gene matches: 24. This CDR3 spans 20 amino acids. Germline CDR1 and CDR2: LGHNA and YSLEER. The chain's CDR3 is CASSQERWQGVSSGRREQYF. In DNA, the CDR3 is TGCGCCAGCAGCCAAGAGAGATGGCAGGGGGTTAGCTCCGGCAGAAGGGAGCAGTACTTC.

The CDR3 region is CASRGTGPGANVLTF. The CDR3 DNA reads TGTGCCAGCAGAGGGACAGGTCCTGGGGCCAACGTCCTGACTTTC. V gene TRBV2 combines with J gene TRBJ2-6; 8 nucleotides match TRBD1. Trimming at V came to 6 bases and at J to 2 bases, leaving 3 bases not matched to a gene. Germline loops: CDR1 SNHLY, CDR2 FYNNEI. The CDR3 consists of 15 residues.

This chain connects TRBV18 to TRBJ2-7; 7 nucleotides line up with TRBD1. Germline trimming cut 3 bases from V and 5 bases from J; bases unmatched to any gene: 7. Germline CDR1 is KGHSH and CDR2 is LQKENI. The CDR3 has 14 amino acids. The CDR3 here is CASSPFDRVHEQYF. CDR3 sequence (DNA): TGTGCCAGCTCACCCTTCGACAGGGTCCACGAGCAGTACTTC.

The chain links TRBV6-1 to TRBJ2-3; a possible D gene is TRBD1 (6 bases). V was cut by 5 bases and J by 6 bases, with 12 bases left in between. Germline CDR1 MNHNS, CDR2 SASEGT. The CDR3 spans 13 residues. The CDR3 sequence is CASSSLQGDTQYF. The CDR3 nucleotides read TGTGCCAGCAGTTCACTGCAGGGGGATACGCAGTATTTT.

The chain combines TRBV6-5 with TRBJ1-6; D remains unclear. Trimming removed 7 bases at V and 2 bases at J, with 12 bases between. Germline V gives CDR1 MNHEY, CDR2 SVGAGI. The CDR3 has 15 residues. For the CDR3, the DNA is TGTGCCAGCAATGAGATTCAAACCTATAATTCACCCCTCCACTTT. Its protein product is CASNEIQTYNSPLHF.

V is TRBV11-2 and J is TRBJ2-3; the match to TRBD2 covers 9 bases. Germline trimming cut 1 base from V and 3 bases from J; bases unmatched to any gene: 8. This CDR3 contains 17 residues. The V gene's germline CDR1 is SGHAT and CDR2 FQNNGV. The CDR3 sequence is CASSLGRGGGWTDTQYF. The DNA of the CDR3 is TGTGCCAGCAGCTTAGGTCGCGGGGGGGGGTGGACAGATACGCAGTATTTT.

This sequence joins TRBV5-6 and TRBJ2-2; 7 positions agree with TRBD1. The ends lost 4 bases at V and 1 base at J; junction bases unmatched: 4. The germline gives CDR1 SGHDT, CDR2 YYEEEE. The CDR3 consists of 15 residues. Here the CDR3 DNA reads TGTGCCAGCAGCCCAGGACAGGTGAACACCGGGGAGCTGTTTTTT. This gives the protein CASSPGQVNTGELFF.

The CDR3 loop reads CASRETGKGHNQPQHF. CDR3 in DNA: TGTGCCAGCAGGGAAACAGGGAAGGGTCACAATCAGCCCCAGCATTTT. This sequence joins TRBV2 and TRBJ1-5, with D possibly TRBD1 on 6 matching bases. The CDR3 extends over 16 amino acids. The ends were cut back, 6 bases at V and 3 bases at J, with 18 bases in the middle. Germline V lookup: CDR1 SNHLY, CDR2 FYNNEI.

The CDR3 here is CASSYSTQGANEQYF. CDR3 in DNA: TGTGCCAGCAGTTACTCGACACAGGGGGCTAACGAGCAGTACTTC. The chain carries TRBV6-5 and TRBJ2-7, with 9 positions matching TRBD1. Germline assignment: CDR1 MNHEY and CDR2 SVGAGI. The CDR3 is 15 amino acids. J lost 5 bases, V lost 0 bases, and 5 bases had no gene match.

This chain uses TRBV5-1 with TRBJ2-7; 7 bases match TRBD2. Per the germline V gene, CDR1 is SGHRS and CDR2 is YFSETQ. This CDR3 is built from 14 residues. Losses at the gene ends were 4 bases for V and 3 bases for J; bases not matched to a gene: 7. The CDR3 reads CASSRSGAHYEQYF. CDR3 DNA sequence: TGCGCCAGCAGCAGAAGCGGGGCTCACTACGAGCAGTACTTC.

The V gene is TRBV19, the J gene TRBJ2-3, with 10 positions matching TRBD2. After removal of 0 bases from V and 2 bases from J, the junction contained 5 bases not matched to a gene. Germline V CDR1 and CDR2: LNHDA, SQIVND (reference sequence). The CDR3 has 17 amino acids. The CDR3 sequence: CASSIDSSGGATDTQYF. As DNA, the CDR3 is TGTGCCAGTAGTATAGACTCTAGCGGGGGAGCCACAGATACGCAGTATTTT.

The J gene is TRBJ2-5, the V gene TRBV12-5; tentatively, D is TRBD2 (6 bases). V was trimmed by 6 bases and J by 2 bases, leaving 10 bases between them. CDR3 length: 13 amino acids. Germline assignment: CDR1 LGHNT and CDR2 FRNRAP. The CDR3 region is CASGVDYQETQYF. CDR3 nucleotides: TGTGCTAGTGGGGTGGACTATCAAGAGACCCAGTACTTC.

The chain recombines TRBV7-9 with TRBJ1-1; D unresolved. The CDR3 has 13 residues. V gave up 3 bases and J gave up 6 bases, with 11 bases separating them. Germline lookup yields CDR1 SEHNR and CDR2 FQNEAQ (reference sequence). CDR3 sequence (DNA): TGTGCCAGCAGCTTGGCGGAGAGGGCTGAAGCTTTCTTT. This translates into CASSLAERAEAFF. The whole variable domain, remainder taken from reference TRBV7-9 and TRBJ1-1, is DTGVSQNPRHKITKRGQNVTFRCDPISEHNRLYWYRQTLGQGPEFLTYFQNEAQLEKSRLLSDRFSAERPKGSFSTLEIQRTEQGDSAMYLCASSLAERAEAFFGQGTRLTVV.

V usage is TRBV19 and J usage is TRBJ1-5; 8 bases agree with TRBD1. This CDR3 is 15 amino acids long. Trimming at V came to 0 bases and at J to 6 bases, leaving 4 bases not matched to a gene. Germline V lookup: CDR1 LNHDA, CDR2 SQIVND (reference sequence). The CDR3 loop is CASSIDRGRGQPQHF. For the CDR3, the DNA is TGTGCCAGTAGTATAGACAGGGGGCGCGGTCAGCCCCAGCATTTT.

The CDR3 DNA reads TGTGCCACCTGGGACAGAAACTATGGCTACACCTTC. Residues: CATWDRNYGYTF. The chain joins TRBV15 to TRBJ1-2; 7 bases fit TRBD1. The V and J ends lost 8 bases and 2 bases, in that order; junction bases with no gene match: 2. Germline V lookup: CDR1 LNHNV, CDR2 YYDKDF (reference sequence). CDR3 length equals 12 residues.

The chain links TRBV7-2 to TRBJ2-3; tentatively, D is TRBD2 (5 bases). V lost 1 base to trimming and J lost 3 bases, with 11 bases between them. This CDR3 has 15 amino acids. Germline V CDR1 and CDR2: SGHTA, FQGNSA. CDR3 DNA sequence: TGTGCCAGCAGCTTAGGGCATGGGGAGACAGATACGCAGTATTTT. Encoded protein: CASSLGHGETDTQYF.

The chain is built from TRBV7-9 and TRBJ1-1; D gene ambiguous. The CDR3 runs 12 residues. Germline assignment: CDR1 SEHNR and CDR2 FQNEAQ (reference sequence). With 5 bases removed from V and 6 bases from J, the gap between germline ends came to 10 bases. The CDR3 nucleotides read TGTGCCAGCAGCGCGCCGGGTTCTGAAGCTTTCTTT. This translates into CASSAPGSEAFF. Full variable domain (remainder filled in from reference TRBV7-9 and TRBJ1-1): DTGVSQNPRHKITKRGQNVTFRCDPISEHNRLYWYRQTLGQGPEFLTYFQNEAQLEKSRLLSDRFSAERPKGSFSTLEIQRTEQGDSAMYLCASSAPGSEAFFGQGTRLTVV.

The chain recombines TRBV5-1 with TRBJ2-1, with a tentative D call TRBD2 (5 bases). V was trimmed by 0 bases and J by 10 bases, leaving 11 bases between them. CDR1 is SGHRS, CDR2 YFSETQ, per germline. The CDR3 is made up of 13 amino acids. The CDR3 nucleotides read TGCGCCAGCAGCTTGGCCGATAGCGCGGAGCAGTTCTTC. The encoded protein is CASSLADSAEQFF.

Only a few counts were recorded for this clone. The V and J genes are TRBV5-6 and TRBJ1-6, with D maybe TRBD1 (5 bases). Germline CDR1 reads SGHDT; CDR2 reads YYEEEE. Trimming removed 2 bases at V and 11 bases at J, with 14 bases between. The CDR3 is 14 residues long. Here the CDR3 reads CASSFQGGFPPLHF. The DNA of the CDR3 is TGTGCCAGCAGCTTCCAGGGAGGGTTCCCACCCCTCCACTTT.

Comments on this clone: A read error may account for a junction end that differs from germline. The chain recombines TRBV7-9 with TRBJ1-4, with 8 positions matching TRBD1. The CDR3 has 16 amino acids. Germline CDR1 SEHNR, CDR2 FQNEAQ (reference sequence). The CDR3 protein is CSSSLGQGPRREKLFF. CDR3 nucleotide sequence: TGTTCCAGCAGCTTAGGACAGGGACCGAGGCGCGAAAAACTGTTTTTT.

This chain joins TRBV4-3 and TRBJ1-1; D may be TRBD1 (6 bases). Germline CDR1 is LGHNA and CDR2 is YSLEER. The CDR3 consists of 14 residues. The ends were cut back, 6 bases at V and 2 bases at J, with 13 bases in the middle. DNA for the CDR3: TGCGCCAGCAGTGTCTGGACAGTAAACACTGAAGCTTTCTTT. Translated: CASSVWTVNTEAFF.

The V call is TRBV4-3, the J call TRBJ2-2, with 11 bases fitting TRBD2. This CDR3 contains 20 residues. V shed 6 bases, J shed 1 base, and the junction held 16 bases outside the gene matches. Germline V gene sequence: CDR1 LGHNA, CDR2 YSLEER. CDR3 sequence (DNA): TGCGCCAGCAGTAAAGGGTTAGGCCTAGCGGGGGGTATGAACACCGGGGAGCTGTTTTTT. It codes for CASSKGLGLAGGMNTGELFF.

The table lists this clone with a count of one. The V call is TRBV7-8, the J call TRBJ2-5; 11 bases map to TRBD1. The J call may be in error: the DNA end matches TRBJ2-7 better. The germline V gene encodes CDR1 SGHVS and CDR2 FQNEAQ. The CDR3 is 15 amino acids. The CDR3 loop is CASSRGQGDSYEQYF. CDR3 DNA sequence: TGTGCCAGCAGCCGGGGACAGGGGGACTCCTACGAGCAGTACTTC.

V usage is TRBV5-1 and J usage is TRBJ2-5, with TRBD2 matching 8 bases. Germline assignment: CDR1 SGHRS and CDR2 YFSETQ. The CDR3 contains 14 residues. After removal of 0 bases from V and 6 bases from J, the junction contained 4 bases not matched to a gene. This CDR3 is CASSLASGGKTQYF. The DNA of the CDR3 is TGCGCCAGCAGCTTGGCCAGCGGGGGAAAGACCCAGTACTTC.

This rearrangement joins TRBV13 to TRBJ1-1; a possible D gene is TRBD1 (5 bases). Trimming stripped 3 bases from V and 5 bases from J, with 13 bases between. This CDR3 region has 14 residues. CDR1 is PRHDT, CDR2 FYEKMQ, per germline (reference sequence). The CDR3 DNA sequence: TGTGCCAGCAGCTTTCTGGGGGGAGTGACTGAAGCTTTCTTT. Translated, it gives CASSFLGGVTEAFF.

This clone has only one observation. CDR3 protein: CASRQGSSYEQYF. DNA of the CDR3: TGTGCCAGCAGACAGGGGAGCTCCTACGAGCAGTACTTC. This chain connects TRBV2 to TRBJ2-7, with 7 bases lining up with TRBD1. The germline gives CDR1 SNHLY, CDR2 FYNNEI. This CDR3 contains 13 residues. V gave up 6 bases and J gave up 0 bases; unmatched junction bases: 2.

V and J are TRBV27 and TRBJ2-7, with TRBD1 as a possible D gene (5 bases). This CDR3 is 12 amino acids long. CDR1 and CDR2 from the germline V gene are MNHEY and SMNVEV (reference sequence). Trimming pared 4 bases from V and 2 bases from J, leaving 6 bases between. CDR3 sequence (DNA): TGTGCCAGCAGTTCACAGGCCTACGAGCAGTACTTC. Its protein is CASSSQAYEQYF.

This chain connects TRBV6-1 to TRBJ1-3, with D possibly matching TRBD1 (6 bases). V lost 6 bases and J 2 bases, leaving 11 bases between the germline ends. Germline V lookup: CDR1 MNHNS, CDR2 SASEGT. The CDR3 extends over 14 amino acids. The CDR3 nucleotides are TGTGCCAGCAGGGTACAGGGTACTGGAAACACCATATATTTT. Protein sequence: CASRVQGTGNTIYF.